The rows below give T cell receptor beta chains drawn from one sample of a study of blood T cell repertoires in COVID-19. Sequencing was performed with immunoSEQ multiplex PCR; in TCRdb, only in-frame clones are kept and a portion is missing. The table includes 150,000 to 200,000 clones, 80% detected once. Sequencing was performed on peripheral blood. The receptors shown here come from a man aged 65-85 years with active or convalescent COVID-19. CDR3s include the opening cysteine and the closing phenylalanine or tryptophan. The D gene is left open where the match is weak. A clone size is listed for some rows: how often the clone was seen (once, few, many), or a class if it is expanded.

j_call,v_call,clone_size,d_call,cdr3_aa,cdr3_nt
TRBJ1-2,TRBV19,.,TRBD1,CASMRQGARRNYGYTF,TGTGCCAGTATGAGGCAGGGGGCGCGAAGAAACTATGGCTACACCTTC
TRBJ2-1,TRBV18,.,TRBD2,CASSPPTGGAGSYNEQFF,TGTGCCAGCTCACCACCGACCGGGGGGGCGGGTTCCTACAATGAGCAGTTCTTC
TRBJ2-3,TRBV5-5,once,TRBD1,CASSTAGTGGTDTQYF,TGTGCCAGCAGCACTGCCGGGACAGGGGGCACAGATACGCAGTATTTT
TRBJ1-4,TRBV28,.,.,CASSSSQENEKLFF,TGTGCCAGCAGTTCTTCCCAGGAAAATGAAAAACTGTTTTTT
TRBJ2-1,TRBV6-5,.,.,CASSYSWGLYNEQFF,TGTGCCAGCAGTTACTCGTGGGGGCTCTACAATGAGCAGTTCTTC
TRBJ1-2,TRBV12-2,few,.,CASRLPTGGYTF,TGTGCAAGTCGCTTACCCACGGGGGGCTACACCTTC
TRBJ1-1,TRBV9,.,TRBD1,CASSETGGQAFF,TGTGCCAGCAGCGAGACAGGGGGCCAGGCTTTCTTT
TRBJ2-7,TRBV2,.,TRBD1,CASSADRGFSYEQYF,TGTGCCAGCAGTGCGGACAGGGGGTTCTCCTACGAGCAGTACTTC
TRBJ2-3,TRBV23-1,.,.,CASSQSTGYTDTQYF,TGCGCCAGCAGTCAATCGACGGGGTACACAGATACGCAGTATTTT
TRBJ2-7,TRBV19,.,TRBD2,CASSSGGASYEQYF,TGTGCCAGTAGTAGCGGGGGGGCATCATACGAGCAGTACTTC
TRBJ2-7,TRBV7-8,.,TRBD2,CASSLERRARGGPMVRQYF,TGTGCCAGCAGCTTAGAAAGGAGGGCACGGGGGGGGCCCATGGTTCGGCAGTACTTC
TRBJ1-1,TRBV5-6,.,.,CASSLGEGGRVFF,TGTGCCAGCAGCCTGGGGGAGGGGGGCCGAGTTTTCTTT
TRBJ1-5,TRBV6-5,.,TRBD1,CASSRDRGGNQPQHF,TGTGCCAGCAGTAGGGACAGAGGGGGCAATCAGCCCCAGCATTTT
TRBJ2-7,TRBV6-1,.,TRBD1,CASRSGTGAYEQYF,TGTGCCAGCAGGTCCGGGACAGGGGCTTACGAGCAGTACTTC
TRBJ1-5,TRBV5-5,.,.,CASSFRPGGGAQHF,TGTGCCAGCAGCTTTCGTCCCGGTGGTGGAGCCCAGCATTTT
TRBJ2-7,TRBV3-1/TRBV3-2,.,.,CATGSESYEQYF,TGTGCCACTGGTAGCGAGTCCTACGAGCAGTACTTC
TRBJ1-1,TRBV6-5,few,TRBD1,CASSYSNRGTEAFF,TGTGCCAGCAGTTACTCTAACAGGGGTACTGAAGCTTTCTTT
TRBJ1-6,TRBV5-6,.,.,CASSLSWGGNSPLHF,TGTGCCAGCAGCTTGAGTTGGGGGGGCAATTCACCCCTCCACTTT
TRBJ2-5,TRBV7-9,.,TRBD2,CASSEDSGRETQYF,TGTGCCAGCAGCGAGGATAGCGGGCGAGAGACCCAGTACTTC
TRBJ1-3,TRBV29-1,.,.,CSVGAGTGNTIYF,TGCAGCGTGGGAGCGGGTACTGGAAACACCATATATTTT
TRBJ2-7,TRBV7-8,.,.,CASSSPGLNYEQYF,TGTGCCAGCAGCTCTCCGGGACTTAACTACGAGCAGTACTTC
TRBJ2-7,TRBV7-9,.,.,CASSLVGGTVGEQYF,TGTGCCAGCAGCTTAGTAGGCGGGACCGTGGGCGAGCAGTACTTC
TRBJ1-1,TRBV5-1,.,TRBD1,CASSLNLPGQGAAFF,TGCGCCAGCAGCCTAAATTTACCGGGACAGGGGGCAGCTTTCTTT
TRBJ1-3,TRBV7-2,.,.,CASSRSAGTGNTIYF,TGTGCCAGCAGCCGCTCGGCGGGGACTGGAAACACCATATATTTT
TRBJ1-1,TRBV4-1,.,.,CASSPTDRGGRTEAFF,TGCGCCAGCAGCCCCACGGACAGAGGGGGACGAACTGAAGCTTTCTTT
TRBJ1-5,TRBV7-2,.,.,CASSFRASNQPQHF,TGTGCCAGCAGCTTCAGGGCTAGCAATCAGCCCCAGCATTTT
TRBJ2-7,TRBV7-2,once,.,CASSIQSARGEQYF,TGTGCCAGCAGCATCCAATCAGCCAGAGGGGAGCAGTACTTC
TRBJ1-1,TRBV25-1,.,TRBD1,CASSEWDRAEAFF,TGTGCCAGCAGTGAATGGGACAGGGCCGAAGCTTTCTTT
TRBJ1-5,TRBV6-4,.,TRBD1,CASSDYTGGASQPQHF,TGTGCCAGCAGTGATTATACAGGGGGCGCGAGTCAGCCCCAGCATTTT
TRBJ2-3,TRBV7-2,.,TRBD2,CASSFGGNTDTQYF,TGTGCCAGCAGCTTCGGGGGGAACACAGATACGCAGTATTTT
TRBJ1-2,TRBV28,.,TRBD1,CASTTPGQGGYTF,TGTGCCAGCACTACACCGGGACAGGGCGGCTACACCTTC
TRBJ2-1,TRBV11-2,.,.,CASSLERVGSEQFF,TGTGCCAGCAGCTTAGAACGGGTTGGAAGTGAGCAGTTCTTC
TRBJ2-4,TRBV28,.,TRBD1,CASSSPGQGIKNIQYF,TGTGCCAGCAGTTCACCGGGACAGGGAATAAAAAACATTCAGTACTTC
TRBJ1-5,TRBV19,.,.,CASSIRPGLHSNQPQHF,TGTGCCAGTAGTATTAGACCGGGTTTACATAGCAATCAGCCCCAGCATTTT
TRBJ2-1,TRBV2,.,TRBD2,CASRAGGGQFF,TGTGCCAGCAGAGCCGGCGGGGGGCAGTTCTTC
TRBJ2-6,TRBV18,.,.,CASSPNRESSGANVLTF,TGTGCCAGCTCACCAAATCGCGAGAGCTCTGGGGCCAACGTCCTGACTTTC
TRBJ2-1,TRBV9,.,TRBD2,CASSVAGAGGYNEQFF,TGTGCCAGCAGCGTAGCGGGAGCGGGAGGGTACAATGAGCAGTTCTTC